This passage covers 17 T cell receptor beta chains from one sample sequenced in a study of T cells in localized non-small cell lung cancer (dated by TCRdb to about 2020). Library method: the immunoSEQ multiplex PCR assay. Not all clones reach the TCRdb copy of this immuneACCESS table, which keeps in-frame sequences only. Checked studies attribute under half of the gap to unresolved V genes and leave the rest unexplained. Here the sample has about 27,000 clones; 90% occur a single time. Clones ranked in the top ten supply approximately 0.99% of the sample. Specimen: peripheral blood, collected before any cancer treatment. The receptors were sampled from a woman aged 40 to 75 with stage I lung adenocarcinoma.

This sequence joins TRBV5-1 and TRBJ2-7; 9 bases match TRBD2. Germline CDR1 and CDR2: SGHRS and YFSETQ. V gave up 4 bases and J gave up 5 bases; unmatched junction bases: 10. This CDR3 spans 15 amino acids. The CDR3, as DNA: TGCGCCAGCAGCATGGTAGCGGGAGAAACCCACGAGCAGTACTTC. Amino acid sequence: CASSMVAGETHEQYF.

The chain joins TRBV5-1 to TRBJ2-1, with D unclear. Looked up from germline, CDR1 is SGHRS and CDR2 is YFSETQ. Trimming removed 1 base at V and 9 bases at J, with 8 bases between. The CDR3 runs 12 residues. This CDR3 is CASSLPAGEQFF. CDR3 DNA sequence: TGCGCCAGCAGCTTGCCGGCAGGTGAGCAGTTCTTC.

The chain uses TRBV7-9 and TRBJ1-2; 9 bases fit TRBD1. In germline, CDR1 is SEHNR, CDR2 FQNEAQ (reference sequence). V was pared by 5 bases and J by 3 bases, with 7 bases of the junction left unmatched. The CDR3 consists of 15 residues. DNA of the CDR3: TGTGCCAGCAGCCCCCGACAGGGGGTCGACTATGGCTACACCTTC. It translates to CASSPRQGVDYGYTF. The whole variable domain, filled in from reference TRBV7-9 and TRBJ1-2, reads DTGVSQNPRHKITKRGQNVTFRCDPISEHNRLYWYRQTLGQGPEFLTYFQNEAQLEKSRLLSDRFSAERPKGSFSTLEIQRTEQGDSAMYLCASSPRQGVDYGYTFGSGTRLTVV.

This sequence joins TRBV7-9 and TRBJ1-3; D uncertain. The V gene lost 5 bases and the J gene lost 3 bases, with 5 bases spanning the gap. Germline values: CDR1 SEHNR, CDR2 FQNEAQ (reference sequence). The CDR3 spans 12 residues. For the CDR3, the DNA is TGTGCCAGCAGCCTAGATGGAAACACCATATATTTT. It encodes CASSLDGNTIYF.

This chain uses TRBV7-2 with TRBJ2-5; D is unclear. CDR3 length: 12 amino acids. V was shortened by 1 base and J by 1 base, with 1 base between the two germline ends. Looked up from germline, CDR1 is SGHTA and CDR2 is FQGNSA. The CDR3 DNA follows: TGTGCCAGCAGCTTAGGCCAAGAGACCCAGTACTTC. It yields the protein CASSLGQETQYF.

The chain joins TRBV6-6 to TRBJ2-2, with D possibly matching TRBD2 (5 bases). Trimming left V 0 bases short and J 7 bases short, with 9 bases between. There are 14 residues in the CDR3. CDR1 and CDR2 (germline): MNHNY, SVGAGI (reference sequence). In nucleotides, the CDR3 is TGTGCCAGCAGTTACTCGAGGGTAATCGGGGAGCTGTTTTTT. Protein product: CASSYSRVIGELFF.

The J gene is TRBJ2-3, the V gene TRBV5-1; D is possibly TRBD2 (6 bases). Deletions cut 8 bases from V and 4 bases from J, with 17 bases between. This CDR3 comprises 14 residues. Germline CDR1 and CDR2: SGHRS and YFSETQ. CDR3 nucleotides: TGCGCCAGTTCCCCTTTAAGGAGGGCAGATACGCAGTATTTT. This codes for CASSPLRRADTQYF.

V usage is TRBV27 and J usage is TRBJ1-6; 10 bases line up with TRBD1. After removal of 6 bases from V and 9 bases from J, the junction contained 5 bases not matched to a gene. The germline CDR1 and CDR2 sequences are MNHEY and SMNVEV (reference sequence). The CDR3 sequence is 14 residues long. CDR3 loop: CASRTGQGPSPLHF. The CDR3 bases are TGTGCCAGCAGGACGGGACAGGGGCCTTCACCCCTCCACTTT.

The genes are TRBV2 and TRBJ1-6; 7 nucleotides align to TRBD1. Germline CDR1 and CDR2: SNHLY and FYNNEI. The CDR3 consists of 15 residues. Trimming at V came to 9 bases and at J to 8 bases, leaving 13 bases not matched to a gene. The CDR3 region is CASEANRGGDSPLHF. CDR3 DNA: TGTGCCAGTGAAGCGAACAGGGGAGGGGATTCACCCCTCCACTTT.

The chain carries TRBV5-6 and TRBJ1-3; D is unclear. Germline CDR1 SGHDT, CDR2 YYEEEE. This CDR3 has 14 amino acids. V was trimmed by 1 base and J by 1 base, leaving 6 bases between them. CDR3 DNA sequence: TGTGCCAGCAGCTTGAGGCATTCTGGAAACACCATATATTTT. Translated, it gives CASSLRHSGNTIYF.

CDR3 sequence: CASTFGNEKLFF. Here the CDR3 DNA reads TGTGCCAGCACATTCGGGAATGAAAAACTGTTTTTT. The chain links TRBV6-5 to TRBJ1-4, with D uncertain. Trimming pared 7 bases from V and 5 bases from J, leaving 8 bases between. This CDR3 region has 12 residues. From germline, CDR1 is MNHEY and CDR2 SVGAGI.

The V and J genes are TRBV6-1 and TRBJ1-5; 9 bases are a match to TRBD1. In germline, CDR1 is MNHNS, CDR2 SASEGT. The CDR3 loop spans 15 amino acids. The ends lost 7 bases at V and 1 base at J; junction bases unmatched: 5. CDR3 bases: TGTGCCAGCATTGTAGGACAGGGGAGCAATCAGCCCCAGCATTTT. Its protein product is CASIVGQGSNQPQHF.

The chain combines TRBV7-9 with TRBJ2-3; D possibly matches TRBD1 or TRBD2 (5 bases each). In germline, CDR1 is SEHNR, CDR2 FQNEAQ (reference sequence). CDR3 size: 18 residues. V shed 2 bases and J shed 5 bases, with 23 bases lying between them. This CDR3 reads CASSLQGQGLGAGDTQYF. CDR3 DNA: TGTGCCAGCAGCTTACAAGGTCAAGGGCTCGGGGCCGGAGATACGCAGTATTTT.

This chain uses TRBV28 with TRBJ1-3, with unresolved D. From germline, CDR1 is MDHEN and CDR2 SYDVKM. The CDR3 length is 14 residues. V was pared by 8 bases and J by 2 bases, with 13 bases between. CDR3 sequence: CASQTGIPGNTIYF. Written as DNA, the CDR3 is TGTGCCAGCCAAACGGGGATCCCTGGAAACACCATATATTTT.

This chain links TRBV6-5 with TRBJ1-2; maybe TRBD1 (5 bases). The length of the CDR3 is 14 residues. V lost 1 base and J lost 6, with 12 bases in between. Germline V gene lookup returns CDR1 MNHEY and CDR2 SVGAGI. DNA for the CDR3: TGTGCCAGCAGTTACTTCGGGGCGGGTAATGGCTACACCTTC. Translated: CASSYFGAGNGYTF.

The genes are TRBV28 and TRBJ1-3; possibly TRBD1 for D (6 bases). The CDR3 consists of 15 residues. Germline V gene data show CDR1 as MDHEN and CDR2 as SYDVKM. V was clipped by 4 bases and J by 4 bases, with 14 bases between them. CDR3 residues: CASSSAGGAGNTIYF. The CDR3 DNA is TGTGCCAGCAGTTCTGCTGGGGGGGCAGGAAACACCATATATTTT.

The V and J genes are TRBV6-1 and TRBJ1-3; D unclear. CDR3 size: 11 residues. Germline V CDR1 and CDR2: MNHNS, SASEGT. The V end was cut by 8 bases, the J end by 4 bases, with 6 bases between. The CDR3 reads CASDVGNTIYF. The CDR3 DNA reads TGTGCCAGCGACGTGGGAAACACCATATATTTT.